These 13 T cell receptor beta chains share one sample of origin, sequenced in a study of blood T cell repertoires in COVID-19. TCRdb's copy holds only in-frame clones and misses some; the assay was immunoSEQ multiplex PCR. The sample shows 99,000 or so clones, roughly 80% of them seen only once. The source material was peripheral blood. Receptors originate from a woman in her sixties or seventies with acute or convalescent COVID-19.

This sequence joins TRBV28 and TRBJ2-2; TRBD1 is a possible D gene (6 bases). Germline CDR1 MDHEN, CDR2 SYDVKM. With 3 bases removed from V and 4 bases from J, the gap between germline ends came to 21 bases. The CDR3 contains 18 residues. The CDR3 bases are TGTGCCAGCAGTTTTTGGGGACACCCCTTAAGTAGCACCGGGGAGCTGTTTTTT. Amino acid sequence: CASSFWGHPLSSTGELFF.

By share of the sample, this clone is medium-sized. The chain recombines TRBV24-1 with TRBJ2-1; possible D gene TRBD1, 6 bases. Looked up from germline, CDR1 is KGHDR and CDR2 is SFDVKD. CDR3 length: 16 amino acids. Between the trimmed V and J ends, which lost 1 base and 6 bases, there was a span of 15 bases. CDR3 residues: CATSDLGQGIGNEQFF. Written as DNA, the CDR3 is TGTGCCACCAGTGATTTAGGGCAGGGGATAGGCAATGAGCAGTTCTTC.

The chain employs TRBV5-1 and TRBJ2-5, with D tentatively TRBD1 (6 bases). Germline V gene sequence: CDR1 SGHRS, CDR2 YFSETQ. Trimming removed 4 bases at V and 1 base at J, with 11 bases between. This CDR3 region has 14 residues. CDR3 coding DNA: TGCGCCAGCAGCCCGGACAGTTCCCAAGAGACCCAGTACTTC. Amino acid sequence: CASSPDSSQETQYF.

The rearrangement joins TRBV6-5 to TRBJ1-4; 8 nucleotides align to TRBD1. The V gene's germline CDR1 is MNHEY and CDR2 SVGAGI. V was clipped by 9 bases and J by 10 bases; unmatched bases: 10. The CDR3 spans 13 residues. CDR3 nucleotides: TGTGCCAGTCAAATCGACAGGGGTGGAAAACTGTTTTTT. Protein sequence: CASQIDRGGKLFF.

This chain links TRBV5-1 with TRBJ2-5; 9 positions match TRBD2. The J segment lost 4 bases and the V segment lost 4 bases, leaving 17 bases of the junction unmatched. The V gene's germline CDR1 is SGHRS and CDR2 YFSETQ. The CDR3 sequence is 18 residues long. This CDR3 reads CASSEMPPRGGAAETQYF. CDR3 nucleotides: TGCGCCAGCAGCGAAATGCCCCCTCGCGGGGGGGCAGCAGAGACCCAGTACTTC.

Written as DNA, the CDR3 is TGTGCCAGCACTTTTCTAGCGGGAGTCGCCAATGAGCAGTTCTTC. It codes for CASTFLAGVANEQFF. The chain combines TRBV7-9 with TRBJ2-1; TRBD2 aligns across 10 bases. Germline V gives CDR1 SEHNR, CDR2 FQNEAQ (reference sequence). The CDR3 has 15 residues. The J segment lost 6 bases and the V segment lost 7 bases, leaving 9 bases of the junction unmatched.

The chain couples TRBV7-6 to TRBJ2-7; weak D call: TRBD1 (6 bases). This CDR3 has 15 amino acids. The germline V and J ends were trimmed by 5 bases and 2 bases, with 16 bases remaining between them. Germline values: CDR1 SGHVS, CDR2 FNYEAQ. The CDR3 region has the DNA TGTGCCAGCAGCGTGGGGGCAGGGCGCACCTACGAGCAGTACTTC. Amino acid sequence: CASSVGAGRTYEQYF. The entire variable domain, with the rest obtained from reference TRBV7-6 and TRBJ2-7, is as follows: GAGVSQSPRYKVTKRGQDVALRCDPISGHVSLYWYRQALGQGPEFLTYFNYEAQQDKSGLPNDRFSAERPEGSISTLTIQRTEQRDSAMYRCASSVGAGRTYEQYFGPGTRLTVT.

Only one count was recorded for this clone. J is TRBJ1-2 and V is TRBV9; D is uncertain. This CDR3 region has 14 residues. V dropped 0 bases and J dropped 6 bases, with 12 bases sitting between them. The germline V gene has CDR1 SGDLS and CDR2 YYNGEE. The CDR3 loop reads CASSVVPKEDGYTF. The CDR3 DNA follows: TGTGCCAGCAGCGTAGTCCCGAAAGAGGATGGCTACACCTTC.

The rearrangement uses TRBV28 and TRBJ2-1; TRBD1 matches 8 bases. Per the germline V gene, CDR1 is MDHEN and CDR2 is SYDVKM. This CDR3 comprises 15 residues. J gave up 5 bases and V 3 bases, and 6 bases lay outside the gene matches. Here the CDR3 reads CASSFPRTGHNEQFF. CDR3 bases: TGTGCCAGCAGTTTCCCCCGGACAGGGCACAATGAGCAGTTCTTC.

The chain combines TRBV2 with TRBJ1-5; 10 positions match TRBD1. Germline assignment: CDR1 SNHLY and CDR2 FYNNEI. This CDR3 has 15 amino acids. Trimming removed 3 bases from V and 6 bases from J; junction bases left unmatched: 5. This CDR3 is CASSDPGQGVQPQHF. The CDR3 DNA follows: TGTGCCAGCAGTGACCCTGGACAGGGGGTTCAGCCCCAGCATTTT. Combining the CDR3 with reference TRBV2 and TRBJ1-5 gives the whole variable domain EPEVTQTPSHQVTQMGQEVILRCVPISNHLYFYWYRQILGQKVEFLVSFYNNEISEKSEIFDDQFSVERPDGSNFTLKIRSTKLEDSAMYFCASSDPGQGVQPQHFGDGTRLSIL.

The J gene is TRBJ2-2, the V gene TRBV27; D is possibly TRBD1 (6 bases). With 3 bases removed from V and 0 bases from J, the gap between germline ends came to 14 bases. Germline CDR1 MNHEY, CDR2 SMNVEV (reference sequence). CDR3 length equals 17 residues. CDR3 in DNA: TGTGCCAGCAGTTTCATATCCTGGACAGCGAACACCGGGGAGCTGTTTTTT. Its protein is CASSFISWTANTGELFF.

This clone showed up just a few times. The sample holds other DNA sequences that translate to the same CDR3. This chain links TRBV7-2 with TRBJ2-1; 7 nucleotides agree with TRBD1. CDR3 length equals 14 residues. The V and J ends lost 1 base and 4 bases, in that order; junction bases with no gene match: 1. The germline gives CDR1 SGHTA, CDR2 FQGNSA. This chain's CDR3 is CASSLGGQYNEQFF. Written as DNA, the CDR3 is TGTGCCAGCAGCTTAGGGGGACAGTACAATGAGCAGTTCTTC.

V is TRBV9 and J is TRBJ2-7; D uncertain. Trimming removed 0 bases at V and 3 bases at J, with 16 bases between. The CDR3 length is 16 residues. CDR1 SGDLS and CDR2 YYNGEE come from the germline V gene. The CDR3 nucleotides are TGTGCCAGCAGCGTAGATTCAGGTTTCCCTATCTACGAGCAGTACTTC. Amino acid sequence: CASSVDSGFPIYEQYF.